The 20 T cell receptor beta chains below were found in one sample sequenced in a study of blood T cell repertoires in COVID-19. Using immunoSEQ multiplex PCR, the repertoire was profiled, and TCRdb retains in-frame clones only, with some absent. The table includes roughly 240,000 clones, approximately 90% detected once. The sequencing sample was made of PBMCs or T cells enriched from blood (not recorded which). These receptors all stem from a man aged 50 to 60 who had been exposed to COVID-19.

The chain combines TRBV2 with TRBJ2-5; the D gene is possibly TRBD2 (5 bases). This CDR3 spans 12 amino acids. Germline loops: CDR1 SNHLY, CDR2 FYNNEI. The germline V and J ends were trimmed by 7 bases and 4 bases, with 10 bases remaining between them. Here the CDR3 reads CASNREGETQYF. The CDR3, as DNA: TGTGCCAGCAACCGGGAAGGAGAGACCCAGTACTTC.

This chain links TRBV9 with TRBJ1-2; possibly TRBD1 for D (5 bases). Germline values: CDR1 SGDLS, CDR2 YYNGEE. CDR3 length equals 12 residues. V lost 7 bases, J lost 7 bases, and 14 bases lay in between. CDR3 bases: TGTGCCAGCGGGTCCAGGGTAGGTGGCTACACCTTC. Amino acid sequence: CASGSRVGGYTF.

This chain links TRBV2 with TRBJ2-7; tentatively, D is TRBD1 (6 bases). CDR3 size: 12 residues. The germline CDR1 and CDR2 sequences are SNHLY and FYNNEI. Trimming stripped 7 bases from V and 2 bases from J, with 9 bases between. The CDR3 bases are TGTGCCAGCACGGGACACCCCTACGAGCAGTACTTC. Translating gives CASTGHPYEQYF.

The chain combines TRBV6-1 with TRBJ2-5, with D possibly being TRBD1 (7 bases). The CDR3 sequence is 15 residues long. CDR1 is MNHNS, CDR2 SASEGT, per germline. V lost 3 bases to trimming and J lost 4 bases, with 15 bases between them. The CDR3 coding sequence is TGTGCCAGCAGTGACGACAGGGTGGGGGGAGAGACCCAGTACTTC. Translating it yields CASSDDRVGGETQYF.

The V gene is TRBV29-1, the J gene TRBJ1-2; D ambiguous. Germline V gene data show CDR1 as SQVTM and CDR2 as ANQGSEA. The V end lost 5 bases, the J end lost 0 bases, and 10 bases lay between the germline ends. The CDR3 is made up of 13 amino acids. The CDR3 spells CSVRQAANYGYTF. In DNA, the CDR3 is TGCAGCGTTCGTCAGGCAGCTAACTATGGCTACACCTTC.

Comments on this clone: Other DNA variants within this sample encode the same CDR3. This chain's CDR3 is CASSPPGSYEQYF. CDR3 bases: TGTGCCAGCTCACCCCCGGGATCCTACGAGCAGTACTTC. The rearrangement links TRBV18 to TRBJ2-7; D is possibly TRBD2 (5 bases). The V end lost 3 bases, the J end lost 1 base, and 7 bases lay between the germline ends. This CDR3 contains 13 residues. CDR1 and CDR2 from the germline V gene are KGHSH and LQKENI.

The CDR3 spells CASTNSGFSWNNEQFF. The CDR3 nucleotides read TGTGCCAGCACCAACTCAGGGTTTTCCTGGAACAATGAGCAGTTCTTC. The V gene is TRBV28, the J gene TRBJ2-1, with D possibly TRBD1 on 5 matching bases. The CDR3 contains 16 residues. Germline V lookup: CDR1 MDHEN, CDR2 SYDVKM. V was pared by 7 bases and J by 5 bases, with 21 bases between.

The chain has TRBV12-5 and TRBJ2-2; D is possibly TRBD2 (6 bases). CDR3 length: 15 residues. Trimming stripped 2 bases from V and 0 bases from J, with 7 bases between. CDR1 LGHNT and CDR2 FRNRAP come from the germline V gene. Here the CDR3 reads CASGLPGANTGELFF. The DNA for the CDR3 is TGTGCTAGTGGTTTGCCGGGAGCGAACACCGGGGAGCTGTTTTTT. Full variable domain (outside the CDR3, taken from reference TRBV12-5 and TRBJ2-2): DARVTQTPRHKVTEMGQEVTMRCQPILGHNTVFWYRQTMMQGLELLAYFRNRAPLDDSGMPKDRFSAEMPDATLATLKIQPSEPRDSAVYFCASGLPGANTGELFFGEGSRLTVL.

The J gene is TRBJ2-7, the V gene TRBV24-1, with 8 positions matching TRBD1. The V and J ends lost 3 bases and 2 bases, in that order; junction bases with no gene match: 5. This CDR3 is 15 amino acids long. CDR1 is KGHDR, CDR2 SFDVKD, per germline. The CDR3 sequence: CATSDPGTGTYEQYV. The CDR3 nucleotides are TGTGCCACCAGTGATCCCGGGACAGGAACCTACGAGCAGTACGTC.

This chain links TRBV28 with TRBJ2-1, with 7 bases that match TRBD1. V was pared by 1 base and J by 8 bases, with 11 bases of the junction left unmatched. The CDR3 has 16 residues. Germline assignment: CDR1 MDHEN and CDR2 SYDVKM. In nucleotides, the CDR3 is TGTGCCAGCAGTTTATCTCCCGGACAGGTCGTTCATGAGCAGTTCTTC. It is translated as CASSLSPGQVVHEQFF.

This sequence joins TRBV30 and TRBJ2-1; D possibly corresponds to TRBD2 (6 bases). The CDR3 runs 11 residues. Trimming stripped 0 bases from V and 15 bases from J, with 12 bases between. CDR1 and CDR2 from the germline V gene are GTSNPN and SVGIG (reference sequence). The CDR3 loop reads CAWSVRGLSFF. The CDR3 coding sequence is TGTGCCTGGAGTGTACGTGGACTATCGTTCTTC.

The chain has TRBV9 and TRBJ2-3; D perhaps matches TRBD2 (6 bases). V was trimmed by 1 base and J by 0 bases, leaving 9 bases between them. Germline V CDR1 and CDR2: SGDLS, YYNGEE. The CDR3 has 15 amino acids. CDR3 protein: CASSVPAGSTDTQYF. In DNA, the CDR3 is TGTGCCAGCAGCGTACCTGCGGGAAGCACAGATACGCAGTATTTT.

CDR3 loop: CASSLQGGAGEQYF. CDR3 DNA: TGTGCCAGCAGCTTACAAGGGGGGGCTGGCGAGCAGTACTTC. The chain carries TRBV11-3 and TRBJ2-7; possibly TRBD2 for D (7 bases). The CDR3 consists of 14 residues. Trimming removed 2 bases from V and 6 bases from J, with 14 bases in between. Germline V lookup: CDR1 SGHNT, CDR2 YENEEA.

This clone came up once. The gene calls are TRBV19 and TRBJ1-1, with 7 bases aligning to TRBD1. This CDR3 comprises 18 residues. CDR1 is LNHDA, CDR2 SQIVND, per germline (reference sequence). With V trimmed by 5 bases and J by 1 base, 16 bases remained unmatched. CDR3 sequence reads: CASSVSWDSGFRNTEAFF. The DNA for the CDR3 is TGTGCCAGTAGTGTTTCGTGGGACAGTGGATTCCGGAACACTGAAGCTTTCTTT.

CDR3 DNA sequence: TGTGCCAGCAGCTTGGGCGGGGCCGGGAATTCACCCCTCCACTTT. Translated, it gives CASSLGGAGNSPLHF. The chain carries TRBV5-4 and TRBJ1-6, with a possible D match to TRBD1 (5 bases). The CDR3 extends over 15 amino acids. V gave up 0 bases and J gave up 7 bases, with 11 bases separating them. Germline V gene lookup returns CDR1 SGHNT and CDR2 YYREEE (reference sequence).

J is TRBJ1-2 and V is TRBV28; tentatively, D is TRBD1 (6 bases). Trimming pared 3 bases from V and 8 bases from J, leaving 19 bases between. From germline, CDR1 is MDHEN and CDR2 SYDVKM. The CDR3 has 15 residues. CDR3 nucleotides: TGTGCCAGCAGTTTGGGCGGCCGGGGGGGCCACGGCTACACCTTC. Protein sequence: CASSLGGRGGHGYTF.

The chain uses TRBV2 and TRBJ1-3; no reliable D call. This CDR3 has 13 amino acids. V lost 8 bases and J 0 bases, leaving 8 bases between the germline ends. Germline V CDR1 and CDR2: SNHLY, FYNNEI. The CDR3 DNA is TGTGCCAGCTCAGTTATCTCTGGAAACACCATATATTTT. Its translation: CASSVISGNTIYF.

The chain carries TRBV28 and TRBJ1-3; tentatively, D is TRBD1 (5 bases). Deletions cut 5 bases from V and 0 bases from J, with 8 bases between. Germline V lookup: CDR1 MDHEN, CDR2 SYDVKM. CDR3 size: 14 residues. This CDR3 is CASSQGPSGNTIYF. CDR3 bases: TGTGCCAGCAGTCAGGGTCCCTCTGGAAACACCATATATTTT.

The chain recombines TRBV15 with TRBJ2-1; D possibly corresponds to TRBD2 (5 bases). The V end lost 5 bases, the J end lost 1 base, and 15 bases lay between the germline ends. The CDR3 consists of 16 residues. Germline assignment: CDR1 LNHNV and CDR2 YYDKDF (reference sequence). The CDR3 bases are TGTGCCACCAGCCTACCCCCGGCGGGTTCCTACAATGAGCAGTTCTTC. This sequence encodes CATSLPPAGSYNEQFF.

The chain carries TRBV3-1 (or the pseudogene TRBV3-2) and TRBJ1-2; TRBD1 might be the D (5 bases). Germline V gene sequence: CDR1 LGHDT, CDR2 YNNKEL (reference sequence). With 10 bases removed from V and 5 bases from J, the gap between germline ends came to 23 bases. The CDR3 runs to 15 residues. The CDR3 nucleotides are TGTGCCACCTTCCCAGAGGCGGGACTGGGATATGGCTACACCTTC. Residues: CATFPEAGLGYGYTF.